This T cell receptor beta chain was sequenced for a study of blood T cell repertoires in COVID-19. TCRdb's table, derived via immunoSEQ multiplex PCR, lists solely in-frame clones and lacks some. The sample contains fewer than 300,000 clones, roughly nine tenths of which appear only once. The CDR3 extends over 15 amino acids. CDR1 is LGHDT and CDR2 is YNNKEL in the germline V gene (reference sequence). V gave up 1 base and J gave up 1 base, with 10 bases separating them. The chain has TRBV3-1 (or the pseudogene TRBV3-2) and TRBJ1-2, with D possibly being TRBD1 (6 bases). Sequenced sample: peripheral blood. The sequence derives from a woman in her twenties or thirties with COVID-19, enrolled during active disease. Here the CDR3 reads CASSQVGAHNYGYTF. The DNA for the CDR3 is TGTGCCAGCAGCCAAGTGGGGGCACATAACTATGGCTACACCTTC.